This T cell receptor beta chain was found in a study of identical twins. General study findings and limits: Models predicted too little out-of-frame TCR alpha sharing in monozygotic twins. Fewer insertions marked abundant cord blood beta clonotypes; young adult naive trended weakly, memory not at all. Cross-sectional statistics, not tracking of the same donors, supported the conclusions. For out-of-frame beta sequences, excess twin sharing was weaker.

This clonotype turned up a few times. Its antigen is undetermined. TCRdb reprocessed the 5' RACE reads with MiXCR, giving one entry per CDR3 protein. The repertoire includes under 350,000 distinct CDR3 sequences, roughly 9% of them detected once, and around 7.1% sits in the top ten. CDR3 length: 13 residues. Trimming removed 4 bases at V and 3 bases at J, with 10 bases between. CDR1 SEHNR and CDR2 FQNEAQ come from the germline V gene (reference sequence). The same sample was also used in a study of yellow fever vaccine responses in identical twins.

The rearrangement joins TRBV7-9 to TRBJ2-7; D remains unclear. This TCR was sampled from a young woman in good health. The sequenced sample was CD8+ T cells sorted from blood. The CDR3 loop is CASSYLSVYEQYF. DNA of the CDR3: TGTGCCAGCAGCTATCTCAGCGTCTACGAGCAGTACTTC.